This T cell receptor (beta chain) is drawn from a study of human CD8 memory T cell subsets. The CDR3 spans 16 residues. The germline V gene encodes CDR1 SGHRS and CDR2 YFSETQ. Investigators built TCR beta libraries using UMI-labeled 5' RACE. TCRdb reanalyzed the 5' RACE reads and collapses them to one entry per CDR3 protein, without DNA. This table lists roughly 18,000 distinct CDR3 sequences. This clonotype counts as medium-sized by frequency. Buffy coats of healthy donors supplied the PBMC. The genes are TRBV5-1 and TRBJ1-1; the D call of TRBD1 rests on TCRdb alone, since no DNA is present to check it. The TCR was taken from a human donor in good health. Sequencing was carried out using CD8+ T cells from PBMCs. The CDR3 is CASSPLLDRRNTEAFF.